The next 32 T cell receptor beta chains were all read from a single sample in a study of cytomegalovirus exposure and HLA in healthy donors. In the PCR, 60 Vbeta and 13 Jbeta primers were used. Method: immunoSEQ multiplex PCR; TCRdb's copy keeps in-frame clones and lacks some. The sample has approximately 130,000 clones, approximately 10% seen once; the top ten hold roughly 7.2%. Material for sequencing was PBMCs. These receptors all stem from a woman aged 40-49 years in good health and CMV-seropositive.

The CDR3 DNA is TGTGCCAGCAGCTGGGGGCCCACAGATACGCAGTATTTT. Translation: CASSWGPTDTQYF. The chain joins TRBV14 to TRBJ2-3; a possible D gene is TRBD1 (6 bases). CDR3 size: 13 residues. V was clipped by 5 bases and J by 2 bases, with 8 bases between them. The germline V gene has CDR1 SGHDN and CDR2 FVKESK.

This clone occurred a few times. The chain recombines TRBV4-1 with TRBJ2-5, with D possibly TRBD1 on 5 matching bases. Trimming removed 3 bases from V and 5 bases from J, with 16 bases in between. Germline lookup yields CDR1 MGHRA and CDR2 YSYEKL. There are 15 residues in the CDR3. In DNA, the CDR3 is TGCGCCAGCAGCCATCCTCCACCAGGGCGGGAGACCCAGTACTTC. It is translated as CASSHPPPGRETQYF.

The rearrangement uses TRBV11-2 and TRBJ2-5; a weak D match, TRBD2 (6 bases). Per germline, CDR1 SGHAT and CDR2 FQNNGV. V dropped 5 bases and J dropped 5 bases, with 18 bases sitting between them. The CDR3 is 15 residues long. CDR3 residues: CASSPTGGFLETQYF. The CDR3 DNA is TGTGCCAGCAGCCCGACCGGGGGATTTCTTGAGACCCAGTACTTC.

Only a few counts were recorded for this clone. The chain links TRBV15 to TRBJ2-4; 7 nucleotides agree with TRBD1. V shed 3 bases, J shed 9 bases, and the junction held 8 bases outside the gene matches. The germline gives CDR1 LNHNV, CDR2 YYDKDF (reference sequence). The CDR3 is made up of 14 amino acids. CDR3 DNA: TGTGCCACCAGCAGCGACAGGGAAGGGATCATTCAGTACTTC. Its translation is CATSSDREGIIQYF.

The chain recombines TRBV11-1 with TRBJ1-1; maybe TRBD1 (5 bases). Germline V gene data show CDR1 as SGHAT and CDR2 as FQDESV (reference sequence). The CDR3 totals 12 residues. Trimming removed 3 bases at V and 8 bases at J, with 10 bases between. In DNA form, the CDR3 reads TGTGCCAGCAGCTTTTCAGGGAAAGAAGCTTTCTTT. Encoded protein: CASSFSGKEAFF. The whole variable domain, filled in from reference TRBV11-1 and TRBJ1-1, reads EAEVAQSPRYKITEKSQAVAFWCDPISGHATLYWYRQILGQGPELLVQFQDESVVDDSQLPKDRFSAERLKGVDSTLKIQPAELGDSAMYLCASSFSGKEAFFGQGTRLTVV.

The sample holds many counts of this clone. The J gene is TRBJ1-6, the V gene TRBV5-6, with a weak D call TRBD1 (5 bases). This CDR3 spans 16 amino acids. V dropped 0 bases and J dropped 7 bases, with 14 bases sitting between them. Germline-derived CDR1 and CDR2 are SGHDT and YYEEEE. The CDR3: CASSLAFEGENSPLHF. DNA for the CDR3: TGTGCCAGCAGCTTGGCCTTCGAAGGGGAAAATTCACCCCTCCACTTT. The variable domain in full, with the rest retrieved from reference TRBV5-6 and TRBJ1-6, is DAGVTQSPTHLIKTRGQQVTLRCSPKSGHDTVSWYQQALGQGPQFIFQYYEEEERQRGNFPDRFSGHQFPNYSSELNVNALLLGDSALYLCASSLAFEGENSPLHFGNGTRLTVT.

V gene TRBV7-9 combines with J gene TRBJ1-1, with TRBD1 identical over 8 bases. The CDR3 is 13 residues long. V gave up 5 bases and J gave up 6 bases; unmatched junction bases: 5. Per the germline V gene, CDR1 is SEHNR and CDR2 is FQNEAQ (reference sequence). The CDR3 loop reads CASSRGQGPEAFF. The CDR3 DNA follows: TGTGCCAGCAGCCGCGGACAGGGCCCTGAAGCTTTCTTT.

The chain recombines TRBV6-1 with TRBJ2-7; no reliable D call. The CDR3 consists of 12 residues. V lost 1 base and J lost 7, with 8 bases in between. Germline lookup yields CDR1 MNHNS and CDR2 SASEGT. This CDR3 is CASSEGKREQYF. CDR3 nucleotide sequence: TGTGCCAGCAGTGAAGGCAAGAGAGAGCAGTACTTC.

The CDR3, as DNA: TGCGCCAGCAGCCAAGGTACCATACTAAGAGGTGAAGCTTTCTTT. Protein product: CASSQGTILRGEAFF. The gene calls are TRBV4-3 and TRBJ1-1; no firm D call. The V and J ends lost 1 base and 7 bases respectively, with 16 bases between them. CDR1 is LGHNA and CDR2 is YSLEER in the germline V gene. The CDR3 sequence is 15 residues long.

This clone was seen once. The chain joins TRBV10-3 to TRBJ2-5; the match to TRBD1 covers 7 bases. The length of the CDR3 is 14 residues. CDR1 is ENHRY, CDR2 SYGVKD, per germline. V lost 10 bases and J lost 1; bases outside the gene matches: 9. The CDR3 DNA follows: TGTGCCACTAACAGGGGTAGTGGCCAAGAGACCCAGTACTTC. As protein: CATNRGSGQETQYF.

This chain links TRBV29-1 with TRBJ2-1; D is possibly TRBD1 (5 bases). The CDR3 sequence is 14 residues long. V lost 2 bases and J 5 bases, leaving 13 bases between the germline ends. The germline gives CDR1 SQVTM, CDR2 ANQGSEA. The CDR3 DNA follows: TGCAGCGTTGAAAGAGGTGGGGCAGACAATGAGCAGTTCTTC. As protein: CSVERGGADNEQFF.

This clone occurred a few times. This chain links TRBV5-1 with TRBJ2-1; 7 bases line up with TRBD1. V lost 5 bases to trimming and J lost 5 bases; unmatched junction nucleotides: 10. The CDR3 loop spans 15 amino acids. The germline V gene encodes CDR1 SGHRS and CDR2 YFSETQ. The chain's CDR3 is CASRPTGKVNNEQFF. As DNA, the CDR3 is TGCGCCAGCAGACCGACAGGGAAAGTCAACAATGAGCAGTTCTTC.

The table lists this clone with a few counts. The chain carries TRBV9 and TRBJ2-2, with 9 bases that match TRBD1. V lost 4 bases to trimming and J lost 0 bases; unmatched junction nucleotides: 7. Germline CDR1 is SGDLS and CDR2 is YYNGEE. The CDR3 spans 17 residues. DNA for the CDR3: TGTGCCAGCAGCCCCCGGGACAGGGAGGCGAACACCGGGGAGCTGTTTTTT. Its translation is CASSPRDREANTGELFF.

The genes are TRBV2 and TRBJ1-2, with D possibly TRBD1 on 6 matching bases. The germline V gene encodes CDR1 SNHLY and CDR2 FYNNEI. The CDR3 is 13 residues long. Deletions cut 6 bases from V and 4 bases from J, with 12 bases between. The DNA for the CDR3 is TGTGCCAGCAGGCTCGGACAGATCTATGGCTACACCTTC. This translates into CASRLGQIYGYTF.

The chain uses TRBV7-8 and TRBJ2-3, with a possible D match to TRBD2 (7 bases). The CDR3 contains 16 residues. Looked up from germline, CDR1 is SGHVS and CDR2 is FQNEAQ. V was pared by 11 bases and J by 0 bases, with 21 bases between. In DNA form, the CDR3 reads TGTGCCTCCCTCCGCCGGGGGGCCACAAGCACAGATACGCAGTATTTT. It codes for CASLRRGATSTDTQYF.

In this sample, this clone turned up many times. CDR3 DNA sequence: TGTGCCAGCACCAGAGAGGGCAGGGGGCATGGAAACTATGGCTACACCTTC. Amino acids: CASTREGRGHGNYGYTF. The rearrangement uses TRBV7-2 and TRBJ1-2; TRBD1 aligns across 8 bases. V was clipped by 7 bases and J by 2 bases; unmatched bases: 15. This CDR3 region has 17 residues. Germline CDR1 is SGHTA and CDR2 is FQGNSA. Full variable domain (outside the CDR3, taken from reference TRBV7-2 and TRBJ1-2): GAGVSQSPSNKVTEKGKDVELRCDPISGHTALYWYRQSLGQGLEFLIYFQGNSAPDKSGLPSDRFSAERTGGSVSTLTIQRTQQEDSAVYLCASTREGRGHGNYGYTFGSGTRLTVV.

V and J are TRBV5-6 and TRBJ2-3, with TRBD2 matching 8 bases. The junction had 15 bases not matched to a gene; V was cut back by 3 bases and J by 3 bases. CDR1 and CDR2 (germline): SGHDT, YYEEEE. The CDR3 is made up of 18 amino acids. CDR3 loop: CASSSLNAGGVGTDTQYF. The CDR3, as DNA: TGTGCCAGCAGCTCATTAAACGCGGGGGGCGTGGGGACAGATACGCAGTATTTT.

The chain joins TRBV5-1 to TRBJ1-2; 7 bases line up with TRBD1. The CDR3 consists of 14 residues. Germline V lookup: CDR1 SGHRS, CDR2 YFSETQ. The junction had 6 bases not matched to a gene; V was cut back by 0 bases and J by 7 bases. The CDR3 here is CASSLGQGAAGYTF. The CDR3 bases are TGCGCCAGCAGCTTGGGACAGGGAGCTGCTGGCTACACCTTC. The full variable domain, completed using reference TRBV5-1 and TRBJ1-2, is KAGVTQTPRYLIKTRGQQVTLSCSPISGHRSVSWYQQTPGQGLQFLFEYFSETQRNKGNFPGRFSGRQFSNSRSEMNVSTLELGDSALYLCASSLGQGAAGYTFGSGTRLTVV.

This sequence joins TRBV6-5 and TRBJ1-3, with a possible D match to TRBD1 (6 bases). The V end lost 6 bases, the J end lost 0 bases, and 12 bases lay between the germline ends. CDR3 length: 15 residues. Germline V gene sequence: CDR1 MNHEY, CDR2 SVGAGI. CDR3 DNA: TGTGCCAGCAGGATTACAGGGACCTCTGGAAACACCATATATTTT. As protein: CASRITGTSGNTIYF.

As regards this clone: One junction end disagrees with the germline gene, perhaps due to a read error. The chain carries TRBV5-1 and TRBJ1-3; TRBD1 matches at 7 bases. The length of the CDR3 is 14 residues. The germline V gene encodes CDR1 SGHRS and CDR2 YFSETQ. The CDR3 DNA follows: TGCGCCAGCAGCCCAGGGGGTGTTGGAAACATCATATATTTT. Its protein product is CASSPGGVGNIIYF.

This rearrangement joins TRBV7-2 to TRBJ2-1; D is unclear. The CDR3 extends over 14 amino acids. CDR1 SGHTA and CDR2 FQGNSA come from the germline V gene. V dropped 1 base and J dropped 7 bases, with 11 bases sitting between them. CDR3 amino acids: CASSLGNTKNEQFF. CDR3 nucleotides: TGTGCCAGCAGCTTAGGGAATACTAAGAATGAGCAGTTCTTC.

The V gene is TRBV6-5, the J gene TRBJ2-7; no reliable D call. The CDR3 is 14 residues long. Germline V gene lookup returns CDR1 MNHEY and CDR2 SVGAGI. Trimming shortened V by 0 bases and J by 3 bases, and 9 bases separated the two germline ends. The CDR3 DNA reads TGTGCCAGCAGTTACTCGGGCAGCCACTACGAGCAGTACTTC. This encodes CASSYSGSHYEQYF.

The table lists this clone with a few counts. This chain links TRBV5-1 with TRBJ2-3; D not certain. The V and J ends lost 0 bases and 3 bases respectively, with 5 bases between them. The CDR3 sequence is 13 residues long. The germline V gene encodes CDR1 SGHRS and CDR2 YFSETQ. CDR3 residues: CASSLGGTDTQYF. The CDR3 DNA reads TGCGCCAGCAGCTTGGGAGGAACAGATACGCAGTATTTT.

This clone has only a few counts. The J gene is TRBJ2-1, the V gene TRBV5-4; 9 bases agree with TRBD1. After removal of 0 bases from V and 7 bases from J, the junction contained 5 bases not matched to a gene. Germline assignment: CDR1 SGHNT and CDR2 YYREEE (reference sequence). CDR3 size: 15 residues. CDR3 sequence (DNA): TGTGCCAGCAGCTTGGCTGGGGGACAGGGAAATGAGCAGTTCTTC. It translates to CASSLAGGQGNEQFF. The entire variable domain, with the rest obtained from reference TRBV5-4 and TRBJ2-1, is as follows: ETGVTQSPTHLIKTRGQQVTLRCSSQSGHNTVSWYQQALGQGPQFIFQYYREEENGRGNFPPRFSGLQFPNYSSELNVNALELDDSALYLCASSLAGGQGNEQFFGPGTRLTVL.

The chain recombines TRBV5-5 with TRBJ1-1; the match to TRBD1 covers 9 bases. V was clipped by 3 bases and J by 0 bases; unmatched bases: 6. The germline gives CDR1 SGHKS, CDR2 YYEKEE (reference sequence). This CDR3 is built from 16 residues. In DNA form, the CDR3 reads TGTGCCAGCAGCTCTAGGACAGGGGTCATGAACACTGAAGCTTTCTTT. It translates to CASSSRTGVMNTEAFF.

DNA of the CDR3: TGTGCCAGCAGTCACACGGACAGGGGTGGCTACACCTTC. Translated: CASSHTDRGGYTF. The genes are TRBV25-1 and TRBJ1-2, with 9 bases fitting TRBD1. The CDR3 loop spans 13 amino acids. Germline V gene sequence: CDR1 MGHDK, CDR2 SYGVNS. Unmatched junction bases numbered 5, after V lost 5 bases and J lost 7 bases.

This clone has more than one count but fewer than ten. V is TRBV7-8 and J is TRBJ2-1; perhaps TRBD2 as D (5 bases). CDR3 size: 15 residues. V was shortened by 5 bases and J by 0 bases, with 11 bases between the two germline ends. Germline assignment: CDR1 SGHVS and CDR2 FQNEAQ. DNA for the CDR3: TGTGCCAGCAGCCTGAGGACTTTCTCCTACAATGAGCAGTTCTTC. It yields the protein CASSLRTFSYNEQFF.

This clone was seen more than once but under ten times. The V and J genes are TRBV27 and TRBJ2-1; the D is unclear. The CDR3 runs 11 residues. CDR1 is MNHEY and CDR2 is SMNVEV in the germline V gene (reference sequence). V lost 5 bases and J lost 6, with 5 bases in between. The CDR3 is CASSTINEQFF. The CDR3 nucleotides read TGTGCCAGCAGTACTATCAATGAGCAGTTCTTC.

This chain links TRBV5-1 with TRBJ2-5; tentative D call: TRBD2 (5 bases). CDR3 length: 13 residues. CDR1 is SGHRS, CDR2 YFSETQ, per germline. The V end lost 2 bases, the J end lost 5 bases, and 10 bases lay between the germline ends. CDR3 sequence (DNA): TGCGCCAGCAGCTTCGGGGTTCGGGAGACCCAGTACTTC. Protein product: CASSFGVRETQYF.

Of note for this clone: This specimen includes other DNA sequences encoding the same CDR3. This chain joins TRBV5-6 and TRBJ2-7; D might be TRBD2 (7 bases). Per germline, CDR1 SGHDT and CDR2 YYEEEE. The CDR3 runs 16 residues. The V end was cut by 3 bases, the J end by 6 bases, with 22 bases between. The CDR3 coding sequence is TGTGCCAGCAGCTCCACGTGGGGGGGGCCAGAAGGCGAGCAGTACTTC. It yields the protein CASSSTWGGPEGEQYF.

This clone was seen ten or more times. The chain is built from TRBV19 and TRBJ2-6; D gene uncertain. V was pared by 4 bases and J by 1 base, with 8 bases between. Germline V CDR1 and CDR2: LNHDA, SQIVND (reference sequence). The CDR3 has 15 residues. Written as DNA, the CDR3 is TGTGCCAGTAGTAGGGCAGAATCTGGGGCCAACGTCCTGACTTTC. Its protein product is CASSRAESGANVLTF.

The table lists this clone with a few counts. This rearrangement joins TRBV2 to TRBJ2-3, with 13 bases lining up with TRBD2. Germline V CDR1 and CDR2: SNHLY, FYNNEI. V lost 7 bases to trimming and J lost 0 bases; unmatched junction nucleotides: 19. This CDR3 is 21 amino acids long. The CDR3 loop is CASNPYPRTSGGSSSTDTQYF. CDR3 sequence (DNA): TGTGCCAGCAATCCATACCCGAGGACTAGCGGGGGCTCCTCTAGCACAGATACGCAGTATTTT.